This T cell receptor beta chain originates from a study of CD8 T cells in Susac syndrome (dated by TCRdb to about 2019). General notes on the study: The study used repertoire sequencing to test whether antigen drove CD8+ T cell activation and differentiation in Susac syndrome. Paper-wide results and their limitations: The TCR sequencing and HLA analysis was acknowledged to have included a relatively small number of individuals.

Concerning this clonotype itself: No antigen is known for it. Base qualities are not at hand, and no much larger clone is one base apart.

RNA was extracted with the RNeasy kit and 0.5 to 1 ug was reverse transcribed using random hexamers. The immunoSEQ multiplex PCR assay, covering 54 Vbeta and 13 Jbeta segments, was used to amplify TCR beta CDR3 regions. PCR amplification bias was corrected by using a synthetic template baseline for primer optimization and computational correction. The original pipeline was this. Only productive sequences were kept, with reads annotated to V, D and J genes according to IMGT and analyzed in immunoSEQ Analyzer. To calculate clonality, Shannon entropy was normalized by log2 of the number of productive unique sequences and then subtracted from one. For each patient and control, public and private clones were evaluated among the 100 most prevalent clones. Susac-specific clones were defined as absent from healthy and MS cohorts, around 1,000 published viral clones and other ImmuneACCESS disease sequences. TCRdb reanalyzed the raw reads on its own, using fastp at Q25 for trimming and MiXCR for clone calling, and kept in-frame beta chains. Rows with one shared CDR3 protein collapse into an entry with the most common genes and DNA. The V and J calls, along with clone size, are taken from TCRdb and not from the paper's own processing. In all, the sample holds roughly 130,000 distinct CDR3 sequences, and about 95% of those were seen once. The ten largest clones capture over 0.1% of the sample.

There are 13 amino acids in the CDR3, from cysteine to phenylalanine inclusive. Only the CDR3 region is kept as DNA, spanning 39 bases read in frame from base 1. Sequences KGHSH (CDR1) and LQKENI (CDR2) are obtained from the germline V gene. V sheds 5 bases and J sheds 1 base, leaving 6 bases between their ends. Peripheral blood CD8+ and CD4+ T cells from healthy donors, Susac syndrome patients and multiple sclerosis patients were profiled by high-throughput TCR beta sequencing. The multiple sclerosis controls were treatment-naive patients whose relapsing-remitting disease, either stable or active, fulfilled the revised McDonald criteria. Bulk CD8+ and CD4+ T cells were purified by magnetic negative isolation, whereas CD8+ TEMRA cells were enriched by FACS. Blood was drawn into EDTA tubes, processed within 24 hours, and PBMCs were isolated by density gradient centrifugation. PBMCs intended for TCR sequencing were frozen in liquid nitrogen and were later thawed in a 37 degrees C water bath. The sorted or isolated CD4+, CD8+ and CD8+ TEMRA cells reached a purity of at least 90%.

The sample comprised CD4+ T cells from PBMCs. The receptor was derived from a human donor with multiple sclerosis. The rearrangement combines TRBV18 with TRBJ2-4; confidence is insufficient to name the D gene. The sequenced DNA is TGTGCCAGCTCAGGGGATGCCAAAAACATTCAGTACTTC. Its product reads: CASSGDAKNIQYF.